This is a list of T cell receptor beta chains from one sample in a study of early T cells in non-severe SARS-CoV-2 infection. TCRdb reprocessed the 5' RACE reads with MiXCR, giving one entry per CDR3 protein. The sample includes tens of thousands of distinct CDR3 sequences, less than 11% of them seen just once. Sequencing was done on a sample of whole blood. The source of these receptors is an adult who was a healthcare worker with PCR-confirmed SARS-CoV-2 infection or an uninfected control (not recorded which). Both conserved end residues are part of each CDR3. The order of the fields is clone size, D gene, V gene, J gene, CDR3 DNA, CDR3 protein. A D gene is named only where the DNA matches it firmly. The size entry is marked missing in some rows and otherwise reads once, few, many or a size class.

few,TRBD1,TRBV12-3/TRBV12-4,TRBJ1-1,TGTGCCAGCAGTCGTCCGGGACAGGGGAACACTGAAGCTTTCTTT,CASSRPGQGNTEAFF
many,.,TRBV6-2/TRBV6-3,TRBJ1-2,TGTGCCAGCAAGGTGGGCGCGGGCTATGGCTACACCTTC,CASKVGAGYGYTF
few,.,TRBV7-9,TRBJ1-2,TGTGCCAGCAGCTTAATTGCTGGGGGGGCGCGAAACTATGGCTACACCTTC,CASSLIAGGARNYGYTF
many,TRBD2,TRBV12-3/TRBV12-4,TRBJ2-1,TGTGCCAGCACCCGGGAGGGACTAGCGGCTTACAATGAGCAGTTCTTC,CASTREGLAAYNEQFF
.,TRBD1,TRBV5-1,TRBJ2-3,TGCGCCAGCAGCCGCCGACAGGGGGCCGGAGATACGCAGTATTTT,CASSRRQGAGDTQYF
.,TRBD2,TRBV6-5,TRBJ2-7,TGTGCCAGCAGGCGACTAGCGGAATCCTACGAGCAGTACTTC,CASRRLAESYEQYF
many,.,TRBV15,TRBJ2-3,TGTGCCACCAGCAAGGGGAGACATACAGATACGCAGTATTTT,CATSKGRHTDTQYF
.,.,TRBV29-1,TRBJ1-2,TGCAGCGTTGTTGGGGCAGGGTTTTTTTTAGGCTATGGCTACACCTTC,CSVVGAGFFLGYGYTF
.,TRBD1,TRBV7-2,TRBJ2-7,TGTGCCAGCAGCTTGGGACAGGGGGAGTACGAGCAGTACTTC,CASSLGQGEYEQYF
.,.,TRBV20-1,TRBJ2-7,TGCAGTGCTAGGGTCAATTACGAGCAGTACTTC,CSARVNYEQYF
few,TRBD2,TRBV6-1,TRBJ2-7,TGTGCCAGCAGTGAAGCCGCTAGCGGGGACGACTCCTACGAGCAGTACTTC,CASSEAASGDDSYEQYF
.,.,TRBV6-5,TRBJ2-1,TGTGCCAGCAGGGGTACGGGAAGCTCCTACAATGAGCAGTTCTTC,CASRGTGSSYNEQFF
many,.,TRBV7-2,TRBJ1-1,TGTGCCAGCAGCTCTCGTCTTACAAACACTGAAGCTTTCTTT,CASSSRLTNTEAFF
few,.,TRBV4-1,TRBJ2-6,TGCGCCAGCAGCCCCCCGGGGAGCTCTGGGGCCAACGTCCTGACTTTC,CASSPPGSSGANVLTF
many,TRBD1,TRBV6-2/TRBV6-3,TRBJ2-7,TGTGCCAGCAGCTCCGGTGGGACAGGAGGGCTTTACGAGCAGTACTTC,CASSSGGTGGLYEQYF
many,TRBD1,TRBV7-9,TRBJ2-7,TGTGCCAGCAGCTTGGATGCGGGACAGGGCAGTAACGAGCAGTACTTC,CASSLDAGQGSNEQYF
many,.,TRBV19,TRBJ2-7,TGTGCCAGCTGGGGTAGGGACGCCTACGAGCAGTACTTC,CASWGRDAYEQYF
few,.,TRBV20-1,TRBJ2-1,TGCAGTGCTGGAGCCCGGCGCTCCTACAATGAGCAGTTCTTC,CSAGARRSYNEQFF
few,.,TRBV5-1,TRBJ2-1,TGCGCCAGCAGCTTGGCGCCAGGGAATTACAATGAGCAGTTCTTC,CASSLAPGNYNEQFF
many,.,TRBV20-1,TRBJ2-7,TGCAGTGCTGGAGTAGGGGATCGTTACGAGCAGTACTTC,CSAGVGDRYEQYF
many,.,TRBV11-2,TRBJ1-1,TGTGCCAGCAGCCCAAGTCCCAGGGTGAACACTGAAGCTTTCTTT,CASSPSPRVNTEAFF
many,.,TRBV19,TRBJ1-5,TGTGCCAGTAGTCTCATGGGGGGCGGTCAGCCCCAGCATTTT,CASSLMGGGQPQHF
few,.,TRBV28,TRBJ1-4,TGTGCCAGCACGGGTCTATCCGAAAAACTGTTTTTT,CASTGLSEKLFF
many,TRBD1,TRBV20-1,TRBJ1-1,TGCAGTGCTAGAGGGGGACAGGGTTTCACGAGTGACACTGAAGCTTTCTTT,CSARGGQGFTSDTEAFF
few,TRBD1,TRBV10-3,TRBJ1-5,TGTGCCATCAGTGAGTCAGCTCGGACAGGGGGCAGGCCCCAGCATTTT,CAISESARTGGRPQHF
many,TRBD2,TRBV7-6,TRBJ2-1,TGTGCCAGCAGCTCAGGACTAGCGGGGGGGCCCGGGCAGTTCTTC,CASSSGLAGGPGQFF
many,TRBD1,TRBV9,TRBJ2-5,TGTGCCAGCAGCGTAGGTCAGGGGGCTCTTGGGGAGACCCAGTACTTC,CASSVGQGALGETQYF
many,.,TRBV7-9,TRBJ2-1,TGTGCCAGCAGCCTGACCCCGAAGCTGAGCTCCTACAATGAGCAGTTCTTC,CASSLTPKLSSYNEQFF
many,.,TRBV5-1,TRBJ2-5,TGCGCCAGCAGCAAGGGACGGAATCAAGAGACCCAGTACTTC,CASSKGRNQETQYF
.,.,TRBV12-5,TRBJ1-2,TGTGCTAGTGGTTTTAGGGGATTTGGCTACACCTTC,CASGFRGFGYTF
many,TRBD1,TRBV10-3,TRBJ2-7,TGTGCCATCAAACAGGGGGCGGCTGAATACGAGCAGTACTTC,CAIKQGAAEYEQYF
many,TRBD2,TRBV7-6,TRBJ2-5,TGTGCCAGCAAAAGCGGGGGCGGGACCCAGTACTTC,CASKSGGGTQYF
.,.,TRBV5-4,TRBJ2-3,TGTGCCAGCAGCTTCGGTCCAGATACGCAGTATTTT,CASSFGPDTQYF
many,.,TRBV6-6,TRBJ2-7,TGTGCCAGCAGTTACTCGGTGACGAGCCTTAGCTCCTACGAGCAGTACTTC,CASSYSVTSLSSYEQYF
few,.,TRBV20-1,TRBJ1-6,TGCAGTGCTTTGGATCAATTACAGGGCCCATTAGAGGATAATTCACCCCTCCACTTT,CSALDQLQGPLEDNSPLHF
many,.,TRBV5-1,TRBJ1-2,TGCGCCAGCAGCCCCTTAGTCCCGGGAGTTCATGGCTACACCTTC,CASSPLVPGVHGYTF
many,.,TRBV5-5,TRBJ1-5,TGTGCCAGCAGCTTGATCAATCAGCCCCAGCATTTT,CASSLINQPQHF
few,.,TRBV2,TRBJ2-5,TGTGCCAGCACCCCCGTAGAGACCCAGTACTTC,CASTPVETQYF
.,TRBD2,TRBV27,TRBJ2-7,TGTGCCAGCAGTGCCCGGACTAGCGTAAACTACGAGCAGTACTTC,CASSARTSVNYEQYF
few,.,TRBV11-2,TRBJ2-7,TGTGCCAGCAGCCCTCGGAGGATCGATCCTCGCGAGCAGTACTTC,CASSPRRIDPREQYF
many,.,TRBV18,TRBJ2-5,TGTGCCAGCTCACCAAACGCAAGGGGCCCAGAGACCCAGTACTTC,CASSPNARGPETQYF
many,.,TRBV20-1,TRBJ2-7,TGCAGTGCTAGTGGTCAGGACCCCTACGAGCAGTACTTC,CSASGQDPYEQYF
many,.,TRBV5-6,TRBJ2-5,TGTGCCAGCAGCTTGAGGGGGAATGGAGAAAGAGAGACCCAGTACTTC,CASSLRGNGERETQYF
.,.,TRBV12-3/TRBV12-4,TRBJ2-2,TGTGCCAGCAGCCGGAAAACAGGCCGGGGCAGGGCCGGGGAGCTGTTTTTT,CASSRKTGRGRAGELFF
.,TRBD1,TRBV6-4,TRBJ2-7,TGTGCCAGCAGTGACTCATCAGGGGGCGGTTACGAGCAGTACTTC,CASSDSSGGGYEQYF
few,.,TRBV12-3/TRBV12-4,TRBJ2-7,TGTGCCAGCAGACGATCCTACGAGCAGTACTTC,CASRRSYEQYF
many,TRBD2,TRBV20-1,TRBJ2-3,TGCAGTGCCACTAGCGGGGGGGCCGTCGCAGATACGCAGTATTTT,CSATSGGAVADTQYF
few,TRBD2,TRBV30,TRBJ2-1,TGTGCCTGGAGTGGACTAGCGGGTAGGAATGAGCAGTTCTTC,CAWSGLAGRNEQFF
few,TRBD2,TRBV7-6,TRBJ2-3,TGTGCCAGCAGCCGGACTAGGGCGGTAGATACGCAGTATTTT,CASSRTRAVDTQYF
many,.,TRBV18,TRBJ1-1,TGTGCCAGCTCACCACTCGGGTTTGGCACTGAAGCTTTCTTT,CASSPLGFGTEAFF
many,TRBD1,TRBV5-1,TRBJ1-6,TGCGCCAGCAGCTTAACAGGGGTAAATTCACCCCTCCACTTT,CASSLTGVNSPLHF
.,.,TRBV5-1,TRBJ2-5,TGCGCCAGCAGCCTAACCGGGACGGTACAAGAGACCCAGTACTTC,CASSLTGTVQETQYF
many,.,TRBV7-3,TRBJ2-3,TGTGCCAGCAGCTTAAGTAGGGCAGATACGCAGTATTTT,CASSLSRADTQYF
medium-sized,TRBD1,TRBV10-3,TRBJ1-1,TGTGCCATCAGTGAGTCGAGGGGACAGGGCGATGAAGCTTTCTTT,CAISESRGQGDEAFF
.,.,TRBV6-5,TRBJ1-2,TGTGCCAGCAGTTACTTCGGGGGCTTTGGCGGCTACACCTTC,CASSYFGGFGGYTF
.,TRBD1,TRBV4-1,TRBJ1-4,TGCGCCAGCAGCCAATCCACAGGGGCTGGTAATGAAAAACTGTTTTTT,CASSQSTGAGNEKLFF
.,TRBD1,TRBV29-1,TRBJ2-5,TGCAGCGTCCTCCCCGGGACAGGGACAGAGACCCAGTACTTC,CSVLPGTGTETQYF
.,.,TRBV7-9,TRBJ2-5,TGTGCCAGCAGATATCAAGGGGACCGCGAAGAGACCCAGTACTTC,CASRYQGDREETQYF
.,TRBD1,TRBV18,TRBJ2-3,TGTGCCAGCTCCCGAAATCCACAGGGGACGACAGATACGCAGTATTTT,CASSRNPQGTTDTQYF